One and the same sample provided the 20 T cell receptor beta chains below, sequenced in a study of blood T cell repertoires in COVID-19 (dated by TCRdb to 2020 to 2021). Library creation used the immunoSEQ multiplex PCR assay. In its TCRdb copy, this immuneACCESS table keeps in-frame sequences only and misses some clones. Where compared with another copy, unresolved V genes explain less than half of these, and the others have no known cause. This sample has about 19,000 clones in its table, and over 75% of those were observed once. The leading ten clones occupy about 68% of the sample. Sequencing was performed on peripheral blood. The receptors were sampled from a man of 80 years or more with acute or convalescent COVID-19.

The chain is built from TRBV7-3 and TRBJ2-3; the D gene is possibly TRBD2 (6 bases). V was clipped by 4 bases and J by 6 bases, with 20 bases between them. CDR3 length: 16 residues. Germline lookup yields CDR1 SGHTA and CDR2 FQGTGA. The CDR3 bases are TGTGCCAGCAGCTCTCGCCGGGGTGGGGAGGTCGATACGCAGTATTTT. It is translated as CASSSRRGGEVDTQYF.

The chain couples TRBV6-6 to TRBJ1-5, with D uncertain. The V and J ends lost 6 bases and 9 bases respectively, with 9 bases between them. CDR1 and CDR2 from the germline V gene are MNHNY and SVGAGI (reference sequence). This CDR3 contains 11 residues. CDR3 loop: CASSHTGPQHF. CDR3 bases: TGTGCCAGCAGCCATACGGGGCCCCAGCATTTT.

This clone appeared a few times. This chain connects TRBV19 to TRBJ2-5, with TRBD1 matching 8 bases. The CDR3 sequence is 14 residues long. J gave up 5 bases and V 3 bases, and 5 bases lay outside the gene matches. Germline V CDR1 and CDR2: LNHDA, SQIVND (reference sequence). This CDR3 is CASSMTGDGETQYF. The CDR3 nucleotides are TGTGCCAGTAGTATGACAGGGGACGGTGAGACCCAGTACTTC.

This chain joins TRBV5-5 and TRBJ1-4; D is ambiguous. The germline CDR1 and CDR2 sequences are SGHKS and YYEKEE (reference sequence). Trimming left V 2 bases short and J 0 bases short, with 8 bases between. The CDR3 length is 15 residues. CDR3 bases: TGTGCCAGCAGCTTCGTGGCCACAACTAATGAAAAACTGTTTTTT. Protein: CASSFVATTNEKLFF.

The chain links TRBV5-4 to TRBJ1-2; D is possibly TRBD1 (6 bases). Germline CDR1 reads SGHNT; CDR2 reads YYREEE (reference sequence). This CDR3 region has 15 residues. V dropped 3 bases and J dropped 4 bases, with 16 bases sitting between them. Written as DNA, the CDR3 is TGTGCCAGCAGCTACCTCGGACAGTCGGCCTATGGCTACACCTTC. This codes for CASSYLGQSAYGYTF.

The chain links TRBV5-1 to TRBJ2-1, with unresolved D. Germline CDR1 SGHRS, CDR2 YFSETQ. Trimming took off 4 bases at V and 0 bases at J, with 8 bases between the two ends. This CDR3 contains 14 residues. The CDR3 spells CASSPIDSYNEQFF. CDR3 bases: TGCGCCAGCAGCCCAATAGACTCCTACAATGAGCAGTTCTTC.

V is TRBV5-1 and J is TRBJ1-1; the D gene is possibly TRBD1 (5 bases). CDR3 length equals 15 residues. V lost 0 bases to trimming and J lost 4 bases, with 13 bases between them. CDR1 SGHRS and CDR2 YFSETQ come from the germline V gene. The CDR3 loop reads CASSLASGGVTEAFF. The CDR3 DNA is TGCGCCAGCAGCTTGGCCAGCGGGGGGGTCACTGAAGCTTTCTTT.

This clone was found a few times. This chain uses TRBV7-2 with TRBJ2-7; 12 positions agree with TRBD2. V lost 2 bases, J lost 4 bases, and 9 bases stayed unmatched. The CDR3 runs 17 residues. Germline loops: CDR1 SGHTA, CDR2 FQGNSA. CDR3 residues: CASSLTSGGTIGYEQYF. CDR3 in DNA: TGTGCCAGCAGCTTAACTAGCGGGGGGACGATAGGGTACGAGCAGTACTTC.

The rearrangement links TRBV6-6 to TRBJ1-1, with TRBD1 as a possible D gene (5 bases). Trimming stripped 6 bases from V and 5 bases from J, with 19 bases between. The CDR3 is 15 residues long. The V gene's germline CDR1 is MNHNY and CDR2 SVGAGI (reference sequence). DNA for the CDR3: TGTGCCAGCAGACAACACGGAAGCGGGGGGACTGAAGCTTTCTTT. It codes for CASRQHGSGGTEAFF.

This sequence joins TRBV6-6 and TRBJ2-1; no clear D gene. Germline loops: CDR1 MNHNY, CDR2 SVGAGI (reference sequence). V lost 4 bases, J lost 9 bases, and 7 bases lay in between. The CDR3 is 11 residues long. CDR3 in DNA: TGTGCCAGCAGTTGGGCCGGTGAGCAGTTCTTC. Amino acid sequence: CASSWAGEQFF.

J is TRBJ1-2 and V is TRBV18; 9 nucleotides agree with TRBD1. From germline, CDR1 is KGHSH and CDR2 LQKENI. The CDR3 loop spans 17 amino acids. V trimming: 3 bases; J trimming: 8 bases; junction bases outside the gene matches: 16. As DNA, the CDR3 is TGTGCCAGCTCACCTCGAACCGGACAGGGGTCCTCGGAAGGCTACACCTTC. Translated, it gives CASSPRTGQGSSEGYTF.

The chain carries TRBV7-2 and TRBJ1-2, with 9 bases fitting TRBD1. Per the germline V gene, CDR1 is SGHTA and CDR2 is FQGNSA. This CDR3 region has 14 residues. Germline trimming cut 4 bases from V and 8 bases from J; bases unmatched to any gene: 8. CDR3 sequence (DNA): TGTGCCAGCAGCTCCCTACAGGGGGCGGGGGGCTACACCTTC. Protein sequence: CASSSLQGAGGYTF.

The chain's CDR3 is CASSSPLTPYGYTF. The CDR3 region has the DNA TGTGCCAGCAGCTCGCCCCTTACACCTTATGGCTACACCTTC. The rearrangement links TRBV5-8 to TRBJ1-2; D gene uncertain. Deletions cut 3 bases from V and 5 bases from J, with 14 bases between. The CDR3 consists of 14 residues. Germline CDR1 is SGHTS and CDR2 is YDEGEE.

This clone was picked up a small number of times. This CDR3 reads CASSYHSGGGTETQYF. The CDR3 nucleotides are TGTGCCAGCAGCTACCATAGCGGGGGGGGGACAGAGACCCAGTACTTC. The chain links TRBV7-2 to TRBJ2-5; 11 bases line up with TRBD2. Germline lookup yields CDR1 SGHTA and CDR2 FQGNSA. V lost 4 bases and J lost 4; bases outside the gene matches: 8. This CDR3 region has 16 residues.

The chain has TRBV18 and TRBJ1-2; D is ambiguous. Trimming took 6 bases from V and 3 from J, leaving 5 bases between them. Germline values: CDR1 KGHSH, CDR2 LQKENI. The CDR3 totals 11 residues. The CDR3 here is CASSADYGYTF. CDR3 DNA sequence: TGTGCCAGCTCGGCAGACTATGGCTACACCTTC.

V and J are TRBV5-1 and TRBJ1-1; TRBD1 is a possible D gene (6 bases). The CDR3 is made up of 15 amino acids. Germline V gene sequence: CDR1 SGHRS, CDR2 YFSETQ. Trimming removed 2 bases from V and 4 bases from J, with 15 bases in between. The CDR3 nucleotides read TGCGCCAGCAGCTTTGGCAGGGGCTCTTTCACTGAAGCTTTCTTT. Encoded protein: CASSFGRGSFTEAFF.

This clone has only a few counts. The J gene is TRBJ1-5, the V gene TRBV18; possible D gene TRBD1, 5 bases. V was trimmed by 9 bases and J by 6 bases, leaving 12 bases between them. Per the germline V gene, CDR1 is KGHSH and CDR2 is LQKENI. This CDR3 contains 12 residues. This chain's CDR3 is CASSDKFQPQHF. As DNA, the CDR3 is TGTGCCAGTTCGGACAAGTTTCAGCCCCAGCATTTT.

The rearrangement uses TRBV19 and TRBJ1-6; no reliable D call. In germline, CDR1 is LNHDA, CDR2 SQIVND (reference sequence). CDR3 length: 15 residues. Trimming pared 5 bases from V and 6 bases from J, leaving 14 bases between. As DNA, the CDR3 is TGTGCCAGTAGTGTCCAGGAAAGCTTTAATTCACCCCTCCACTTT. Its protein is CASSVQESFNSPLHF.

J is TRBJ2-2 and V is TRBV4-3; 7 bases match TRBD2. J gave up 5 bases and V 1 base, and 1 base lay outside the gene matches. The CDR3 extends over 14 amino acids. Germline V gene lookup returns CDR1 LGHNA and CDR2 YSLEER. The CDR3 here is CASSQGGGTGELFF. CDR3 DNA: TGCGCCAGCAGCCAAGGGGGAGGGACCGGGGAGCTGTTTTTT.

This clone has a single count. This chain uses TRBV2 with TRBJ1-2; 9 bases are a match to TRBD1. Germline V gene data show CDR1 as SNHLY and CDR2 as FYNNEI. The J segment lost 4 bases and the V segment lost 4 bases, leaving 4 bases of the junction unmatched. The CDR3 has 14 amino acids. The CDR3 coding sequence is TGTGCCAGCAGTGTACAGGGGGCCGGCTATGGCTACACCTTC. This codes for CASSVQGAGYGYTF.